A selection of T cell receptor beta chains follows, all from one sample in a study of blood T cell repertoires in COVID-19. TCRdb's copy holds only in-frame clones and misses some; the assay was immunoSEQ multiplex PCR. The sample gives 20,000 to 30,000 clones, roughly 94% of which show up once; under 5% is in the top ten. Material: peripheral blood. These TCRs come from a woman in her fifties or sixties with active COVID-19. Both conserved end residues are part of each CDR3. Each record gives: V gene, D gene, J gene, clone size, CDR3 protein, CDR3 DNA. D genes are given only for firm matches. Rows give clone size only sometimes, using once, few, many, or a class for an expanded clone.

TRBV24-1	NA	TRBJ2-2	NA	CATSDDTGVGELFF	TGTGCCACCAGTGATGATACCGGGGTGGGGGAGCTGTTTTTT
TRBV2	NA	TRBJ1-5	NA	CASSENRAKNQPQHF	TGTGCCAGCAGTGAAAACAGGGCTAAAAATCAGCCCCAGCATTTT
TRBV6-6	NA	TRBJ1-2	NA	CASTRSYNPSGGAGGYTF	TGTGCCAGCACTCGTTCTTATAACCCGTCGGGGGGCGCGGGTGGCTACACCTTC
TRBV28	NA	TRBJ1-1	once	CASSPPPPGTNTEAFF	TGTGCCAGCAGTCCCCCCCCACCGGGTACGAACACTGAAGCTTTCTTT
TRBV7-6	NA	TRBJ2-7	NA	CASSLLSDGDYEQYF	TGTGCCAGCAGCTTACTGTCAGACGGAGACTACGAGCAGTACTTC
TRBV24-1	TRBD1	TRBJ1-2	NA	CATSLGQGAGGYTF	TGTGCCACCAGCCTCGGACAGGGGGCTGGTGGCTACACCTTC
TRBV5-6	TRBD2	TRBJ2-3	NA	CASSLLAGLNTDTQYF	TGTGCCAGCAGCTTATTAGCGGGGTTGAACACAGATACGCAGTATTTT
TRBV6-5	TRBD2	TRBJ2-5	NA	CAREREAQETQYF	TGTGCCAGGGAGCGGGAGGCACAAGAGACCCAGTACTTC
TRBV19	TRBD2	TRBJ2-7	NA	CASSMAGVMSREQYF	TGTGCCAGTAGTATGGCGGGAGTCATGTCTCGCGAGCAGTACTTC
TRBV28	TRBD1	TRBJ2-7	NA	CASSLSYGWTGRYEQYF	TGTGCCAGCAGTTTATCTTACGGGTGGACAGGACGATACGAGCAGTACTTC
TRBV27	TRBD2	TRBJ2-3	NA	CASSKRAGVGTDTQYF	TGTGCCAGCAGTAAGCGAGCGGGAGTGGGCACAGATACGCAGTATTTT
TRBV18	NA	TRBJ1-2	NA	CASSPQEYYGYTF	TGTGCCAGCTCACCTCAGGAATACTATGGCTACACCTTC
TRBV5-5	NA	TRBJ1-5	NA	CASRGGDPRGSNQPQHF	TGTGCCAGCAGAGGGGGGGACCCCAGGGGAAGCAATCAGCCCCAGCATTTT
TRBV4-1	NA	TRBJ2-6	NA	CASSPGQGPGANVLTF	TGCGCCAGCTCGCCTGGGCAGGGCCCTGGGGCCAACGTCCTGACTTTC
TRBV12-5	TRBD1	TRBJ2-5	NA	CASATTGGIQETQYF	TGTGCTAGTGCCACGACAGGGGGGATTCAAGAGACCCAGTACTTC
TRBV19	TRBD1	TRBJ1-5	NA	CASRTGNHQPQHF	TGTGCCAGTAGGACAGGGAATCATCAGCCCCAGCATTTT
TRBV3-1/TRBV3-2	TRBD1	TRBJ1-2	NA	CASSQAPGGAGGYTF	TGTGCCAGCAGCCAAGCCCCAGGGGGCGCGGGTGGCTACACCTTC